This passage covers 32 T cell receptor beta chains from one sample sequenced in a study of T cell clusters in autoimmune cytopenias. TRB was amplified by touch-down multiplex PCR, primer pools A and B combined. One entry per CDR3 protein, without DNA, is what TCRdb gives after re-calling the multiplex PCR reads. The sample has approximately 5,000 distinct CDR3 sequences, and its top ten clones hold about 16%. TRB was amplified from roughly 250 ng of peripheral blood genomic DNA per sample. These data were likewise used in another study, on T cell repertoires in aging, cancer and after chemotherapy.

The sample taken for sequencing was peripheral blood. The receptors stem from a human donor in good health.

This clonotype is medium-sized by frequency. The chain carries TRBV6-2 or TRBV6-3 and TRBJ1-4; TCRdb names TRBD1, which stays unverified in the absence of DNA. The CDR3 has 12 amino acids. The germline V gene encodes CDR1 MNHEY and CDR2 SVGEGT. CDR3 sequence reads: CASSPLGGKLFF.

This clonotype is labeled medium-sized based on frequency. The rearrangement uses TRBV19 and TRBJ2-2. This CDR3 spans 13 amino acids. Germline loops: CDR1 LNHDA, CDR2 SQIVND (reference sequence). This chain's CDR3 is CASSIVDSGELFF. Combining the CDR3 with reference TRBV19 and TRBJ2-2 gives the whole variable domain DGGITQSPKYLFRKEGQNVTLSCEQNLNHDAMYWYRQDPGQGLRLIYYSQIVNDFQKGDIAEGYSVSREKKESFPLTVTSAQKNPTAFYLCASSIVDSGELFFGEGSRLTVL.

This clonotype is medium-sized by frequency. CDR3 sequence reads: CASSFKRYGGDTQYF. This rearrangement joins TRBV5-4 to TRBJ2-3. This CDR3 is 15 amino acids long. CDR1 is SGHNT and CDR2 is YYREEE in the germline V gene (reference sequence).

The rearrangement links TRBV29-1 to TRBJ1-5; lacking DNA, the TRBD1 call made by TCRdb goes unchecked. This CDR3 is built from 15 residues. The germline CDR1 and CDR2 sequences are SQVTM and ANQGSEA. This CDR3 is CSVERGTGFNQPQHF.

This clonotype is classed as medium-sized by frequency. The V call is TRBV19, the J call TRBJ2-5; TCRdb proposes TRBD2, but this gene call is untestable without DNA. The germline CDR1 and CDR2 sequences are LNHDA and SQIVND (reference sequence). This CDR3 is built from 15 residues. CDR3 sequence: CASSISGTRGETQYF.

This chain joins TRBV10-3 and TRBJ2-1; TCRdb gives TRBD2 as the D gene, but with no DNA this cannot be confirmed. The germline CDR1 and CDR2 sequences are ENHRY and SYGVKD. There are 15 residues in the CDR3. CDR3 amino acids: CAISALSGADNEQFF.

The chain uses TRBV7-2 and TRBJ2-3. This CDR3 comprises 14 residues. CDR1 is SGHTA and CDR2 is FQGNSA in the germline V gene. CDR3 region: CASAWGYSTDTQYF.

This sequence joins TRBV5-6 and TRBJ1-5. Germline CDR1 and CDR2: SGHDT and YYEEEE. This CDR3 has 16 residues. CDR3 protein: CASSLAGQTSNQPQHF.

The rearrangement joins TRBV28 to TRBJ2-2; without DNA, the TCRdb call of TRBD2 cannot be checked. The CDR3 extends over 14 amino acids. The germline gives CDR1 MDHEN, CDR2 SYDVKM. The CDR3 reads CASSLEGLGRELFF.

The V gene is TRBV19, the J gene TRBJ2-7; TCRdb's D call of TRBD2 is untestable without DNA. The CDR3 runs 15 residues. Germline CDR1 reads LNHDA; CDR2 reads SQIVND (reference sequence). This chain's CDR3 is CASSPTSGLTYEQYF.

This clonotype shows up as medium-sized by frequency. The chain carries TRBV7-9 and TRBJ2-5; TCRdb picks TRBD1, but there is no DNA to check that call. The germline V gene encodes CDR1 SEHNR and CDR2 FQNEAQ (reference sequence). The CDR3 spans 13 residues. This chain's CDR3 is CASSLTGVETQYF.

Frequency places this clonotype as medium-sized. The rearrangement uses TRBV5-4 and TRBJ2-3; TCRdb proposes TRBD2, but this gene call is untestable without DNA. The CDR3 runs 12 residues. Germline V lookup: CDR1 SGHNT, CDR2 YYREEE (reference sequence). The CDR3 loop is CASRQLGDTQYF.

The V gene is TRBV7-9, the J gene TRBJ2-1; with no DNA, the TCRdb D assignment of TRBD1 cannot be verified. The V gene's germline CDR1 is SEHNR and CDR2 FQNEAQ (reference sequence). The CDR3 has 15 amino acids. The CDR3 spells CASSTQRGAVNEQFF.

V is TRBV6-4 and J is TRBJ2-5; the D gene TCRdb calls, TRBD1, cannot be checked with no DNA. The CDR3 spans 17 residues. Germline V gene data show CDR1 as MRHNA and CDR2 as SNTAGT. The CDR3 loop reads CASRGTGGVGRTWTQYF.

This clonotype is medium-sized by frequency. V is TRBV6-5 and J is TRBJ2-7. Germline CDR1 reads MNHEY; CDR2 reads SVGAGI. CDR3 length: 14 amino acids. The CDR3 spells CASSYAQGLYEQYF.

This CDR3 is CASSPVGTVYGYTF. The chain combines TRBV18 with TRBJ1-2; TCRdb selects TRBD1, and the lack of DNA leaves this call unchecked. The CDR3 contains 14 residues. Per the germline V gene, CDR1 is KGHSH and CDR2 is LQKENI.

The chain employs TRBV12-3 or TRBV12-4 and TRBJ2-5; TCRdb names TRBD2, which stays unverified in the absence of DNA. The CDR3 sequence is 16 residues long. The CDR3 loop reads CASSWDSGGLVETQYF.

The rearrangement joins TRBV11-1 to TRBJ2-7; TCRdb reports TRBD2, a call that lacks DNA to check it against. CDR1 and CDR2 from the germline V gene are SGHAT and FQDESV (reference sequence). This CDR3 spans 16 amino acids. The CDR3 loop reads CASSQGLAGGTYEQYF. Complete variable domain (other parts from reference TRBV11-1 and TRBJ2-7): EAEVAQSPRYKITEKSQAVAFWCDPISGHATLYWYRQILGQGPELLVQFQDESVVDDSQLPKDRFSAERLKGVDSTLKIQPAELGDSAMYLCASSQGLAGGTYEQYFGPGTRLTVT.

This clonotype is called medium-sized (0.01 to 0.1%) based on its frequency. The CDR3 reads CASSLEGRETQYF. V gene TRBV5-4 combines with J gene TRBJ2-5; the TRBD1 assignment by TCRdb is unverifiable without DNA. The CDR3 is made up of 13 amino acids. Germline loops: CDR1 SGHNT, CDR2 YYREEE (reference sequence). The full variable domain, with the rest looked up from reference TRBV5-4 and TRBJ2-5, is ETGVTQSPTHLIKTRGQQVTLRCSSQSGHNTVSWYQQALGQGPQFIFQYYREEENGRGNFPPRFSGLQFPNYSSELNVNALELDDSALYLCASSLEGRETQYFGPGTRLLVL.

By frequency, this clonotype registers medium-sized. The CDR3 here is CSSQGRMNTEAFF. The chain joins TRBV19 to TRBJ1-1; no DNA is available, so the TRBD1 call from TCRdb remains unchecked. Per germline, CDR1 LNHDA and CDR2 SQIVND (reference sequence). The CDR3 has 13 residues.

The rearrangement links TRBV12-3 or TRBV12-4 to TRBJ1-5; TCRdb indicates TRBD1, and absent DNA this call remains unverified. CDR3 length equals 16 residues. The CDR3 region is CASSLVGQGGNQPQHF.

This clonotype counts as medium-sized (0.01 to 0.1%) by frequency. The chain employs TRBV5-5 and TRBJ1-6. The CDR3 is made up of 16 amino acids. Germline CDR1 is SGHKS and CDR2 is YYEKEE (reference sequence). The CDR3 sequence: CASSLERGVYNSPLHF. Variable domain in full (rest from reference TRBV5-5 and TRBJ1-6): DAGVTQSPTHLIKTRGQQVTLRCSPISGHKSVSWYQQVLGQGPQFIFQYYEKEERGRGNFPDRFSARQFPNYSSELNVNALLLGDSALYLCASSLERGVYNSPLHFGNGTRLTVT.

The CDR3 here is CASSLVSVRITDTKYF. The V gene is TRBV11-2, the J gene TRBJ2-3. CDR3 size: 16 residues. CDR1 is SGHAT, CDR2 FQNNGV, per germline.

The chain recombines TRBV10-1 with TRBJ2-7; TCRdb picks TRBD1, but there is no DNA to check that call. The germline V gene encodes CDR1 WNHNN and CDR2 SYGVQD (reference sequence). The CDR3 is made up of 14 amino acids. The CDR3: CATRPGTGNYEQYF.

According to its frequency, this clonotype is medium-sized. The chain uses TRBV6-5 and TRBJ2-2; TCRdb outputs TRBD1, but without DNA this stays unchecked. The CDR3 is 16 residues long. The V gene's germline CDR1 is MNHEY and CDR2 SVGAGI. The CDR3 is CASSTGTVSNTGELFF.

The chain uses TRBV18 and TRBJ2-4; TCRdb indicates TRBD1, and absent DNA this call remains unverified. CDR1 KGHSH and CDR2 LQKENI come from the germline V gene. The CDR3 covers 18 residues. The CDR3 sequence is CASSLFGTGELAKNIQYF.

This clonotype is labeled medium-sized based on frequency. The V gene is TRBV19, the J gene TRBJ2-3; TCRdb's assignment of TRBD2 cannot be checked, as there is no DNA. CDR1 and CDR2 (germline): LNHDA, SQIVND (reference sequence). The CDR3 consists of 16 residues. The chain's CDR3 is CASSMRRGGGTDTQYF.

Its frequency marks this clonotype as medium-sized. The chain employs TRBV5-5 and TRBJ1-2. The CDR3 is made up of 15 amino acids. Germline loops: CDR1 SGHKS, CDR2 YYEKEE (reference sequence). CDR3 sequence reads: CASSLAQHQFGGYTF. Variable domain in full (rest from reference TRBV5-5 and TRBJ1-2): DAGVTQSPTHLIKTRGQQVTLRCSPISGHKSVSWYQQVLGQGPQFIFQYYEKEERGRGNFPDRFSARQFPNYSSELNVNALLLGDSALYLCASSLAQHQFGGYTFGSGTRLTVV.

This chain joins TRBV21-1 and TRBJ2-1; the D call from TCRdb, TRBD2, cannot be confirmed without DNA. TRBV21-1 is a documented pseudogene. The CDR3 consists of 21 residues. The CDR3 reads CASSKLPSGRSAGGPTNEQFF.

This clonotype registers medium-sized by frequency. This chain connects TRBV29-1 to TRBJ2-7; TCRdb designates TRBD1, a call that cannot be tested without DNA. Germline V gene lookup returns CDR1 SQVTM and CDR2 ANQGSEA. CDR3 length: 13 residues. The CDR3 here is CSVLQGGGYEQYF.

The chain links TRBV5-1 to TRBJ2-3; TCRdb gives TRBD2 as the D gene, but with no DNA this cannot be confirmed. Germline CDR1 SGHRS, CDR2 YFSETQ. CDR3 length: 15 residues. The CDR3 region is CASSSWGGPTDTQYF.

This clonotype is deemed medium-sized by its frequency. The CDR3 sequence is CASSSLAGGHFEQFF. The chain recombines TRBV6-6 with TRBJ2-1; TCRdb outputs TRBD2, but without DNA this stays unchecked. This CDR3 contains 15 residues. The germline V gene encodes CDR1 MNHNY and CDR2 SVGAGI (reference sequence).